This T cell receptor beta chain was obtained from a study of cytomegalovirus exposure and HLA in healthy donors. PCR amplification relied on 60 Vbeta primers (plus 13 Jbeta primers). The method was immunoSEQ multiplex PCR; TCRdb's version includes in-frame clones alone and lacks a portion of them. The sample has roughly 150,000 clones, around 80% seen once. This clone was counted only a few times. The antigen remains undetermined. CDR1 SGDLS and CDR2 YYNGEE come from the germline V gene. V was cut by 0 bases and J by 4 bases, with 10 bases left in between. There are 15 residues in the CDR3. Overall study findings and caveats: In a later analysis, a missense DCLRE1C variant was linked to TCR beta V- and J-gene trimming. Donor immune exposure was known only as CMV serostatus.

The rearrangement links TRBV9 to TRBJ2-2, with a tentative D call TRBD2 (5 bases). This clonotype was sampled from a man between 18 and 29 years old in good health and CMV-seronegative. Sequencing was done on a sample of PBMCs. The CDR3 DNA reads as TGTGCCAGCAGCGTAGGAGGGCCGAGCACCGGGGAGCTGTTTTTT. Translation gives CASSVGGPSTGELFF.